These 29 T cell receptor beta chains share one sample of origin, sequenced in a study of PD-1 blockade in classical Hodgkin lymphoma. The time point here: cycle 4 day 1 (C4D1), after about 6 weeks of nivolumab. Every patient experienced relapse after autologous stem cell transplantation, and brentuximab vedotin exposure varied. Libraries were prepared by immunoSEQ multiplex PCR; TCRdb keeps only in-frame clonotypes and omits some of them. The sample consists of some 93,000 clones, over 80% of them appearing once. The starting material was peripheral blood mononuclear cells (PBMCs), obtained before the fourth cycle of nivolumab. Receptors originate from a human donor with classical Hodgkin lymphoma.

The chain is built from TRBV6-6 and TRBJ2-1, with D maybe TRBD2 (6 bases). Trimming shortened V by 10 bases and J by 5 bases, and 18 bases separated the two germline ends. Germline V gene lookup returns CDR1 MNHNY and CDR2 SVGAGI (reference sequence). The length of the CDR3 is 14 residues. CDR3 amino acids: CATSTRPKNNEQFF. CDR3 nucleotide sequence: TGTGCCACTTCGACTAGGCCCAAAAACAATGAGCAGTTCTTC.

The rearrangement links TRBV18 to TRBJ2-1; tentatively, D is TRBD1 (7 bases). The CDR3 length is 13 residues. Trimming pared 2 bases from V and 10 bases from J, leaving 12 bases between. CDR1 and CDR2 (germline): KGHSH, LQKENI. The CDR3 loop is CASSPEGAGEQFF. CDR3 sequence (DNA): TGTGCCAGCTCACCAGAGGGGGCGGGGGAGCAGTTCTTC.

This clone has only one observation. The chain uses TRBV9 and TRBJ2-1; D is unresolved. Trimming stripped 4 bases from V and 0 bases from J, with 11 bases between. This CDR3 spans 15 amino acids. The V gene's germline CDR1 is SGDLS and CDR2 YYNGEE. CDR3 coding DNA: TGTGCCAGCAGCCCCCTGGCGGCCTCCTACAATGAGCAGTTCTTC. It translates to CASSPLAASYNEQFF.

The rearrangement uses TRBV29-1 and TRBJ1-2, with 7 bases lining up with TRBD1. CDR1 is SQVTM, CDR2 ANQGSEA, per germline. The CDR3 contains 13 residues. The trim removed 6 bases at V and 7 bases at J, leaving 11 bases unmatched. CDR3 DNA: TGCAGCGTGGCCCAGGGGGGTGCCTCTGGCTACACCTTC. It encodes CSVAQGGASGYTF.

The chain recombines TRBV21-1 with TRBJ2-3; TRBD2 is taken as the D call from the table, unchecked against the DNA. TRBV21-1 is a recognized pseudogene. The CDR3 length is 15 residues. The CDR3 reads CASSNSAGGTDTQYF. CDR3 coding DNA: TGTGCCAGCAGCAATTCGGCGGGAGGAACAGATACGCAGTATTTT.

The chain has TRBV19 and TRBJ1-5; a weak D match, TRBD1 (5 bases). Between the trimmed V and J ends, which lost 5 bases and 2 bases, there was a span of 16 bases. Looked up from germline, CDR1 is LNHDA and CDR2 is SQIVND (reference sequence). The CDR3 is 16 residues long. CDR3 nucleotides: TGTGCCAGTAGTCCCAGGGACGGGGATGGCAATCAGCCCCAGCATTTT. Residues: CASSPRDGDGNQPQHF.

The chain carries TRBV11-2 and TRBJ2-2; D is possibly TRBD2 (5 bases). The germline V gene encodes CDR1 SGHAT and CDR2 FQNNGV. V gave up 0 bases and J gave up 1 base, with 12 bases separating them. This CDR3 contains 17 residues. Here the CDR3 reads CASSLDLLEWNTGELFF. In nucleotides, the CDR3 is TGTGCCAGCAGCTTAGATCTACTAGAATGGAACACCGGGGAGCTGTTTTTT.

The chain joins TRBV28 to TRBJ1-1; D not certain. Trimming took off 5 bases at V and 0 bases at J, with 10 bases between the two ends. CDR1 and CDR2 (germline): MDHEN, SYDVKM. CDR3 length equals 14 residues. In DNA form, the CDR3 reads TGTGCCAGCAGTGCGGGTACGATGAACACTGAAGCTTTCTTT. This translates into CASSAGTMNTEAFF.

The genes are TRBV19 and TRBJ2-3; D gene uncertain. Trimming removed 1 base at V and 3 bases at J, with 5 bases between. CDR1 is LNHDA and CDR2 is SQIVND in the germline V gene (reference sequence). This CDR3 spans 13 amino acids. The CDR3 here is CASSIGRTDTQYF. The CDR3 bases are TGTGCCAGTAGTATAGGGAGAACAGATACGCAGTATTTT.

The chain couples TRBV5-6 to TRBJ2-5; no clear D gene. Trimming took off 3 bases at V and 1 base at J, with 4 bases between the two ends. Germline-derived CDR1 and CDR2 are SGHDT and YYEEEE. The CDR3 is 12 residues long. The CDR3 region is CASSWRQETQYF. Written as DNA, the CDR3 is TGTGCCAGCAGCTGGCGCCAAGAGACCCAGTACTTC. Drawing the rest from reference TRBV5-6 and TRBJ2-5, the complete variable domain is DAGVTQSPTHLIKTRGQQVTLRCSPKSGHDTVSWYQQALGQGPQFIFQYYEEEERQRGNFPDRFSGHQFPNYSSELNVNALLLGDSALYLCASSWRQETQYFGPGTRLLVL.

V gene TRBV4-3 combines with J gene TRBJ2-7; the match to TRBD2 covers 12 bases. V shed 3 bases and J 4 bases; nucleotides not matched to a gene: 10. Germline V gene data show CDR1 as LGHNA and CDR2 as YSLEER. CDR3 size: 17 residues. In DNA form, the CDR3 reads TGCGCCAGCAGCCACGGTCCCGCGACTAGCGGGAGTTACGAGCAGTACTTC. It is translated as CASSHGPATSGSYEQYF.

The chain links TRBV7-9 to TRBJ1-2; 7 bases match TRBD1. CDR1 is SEHNR, CDR2 FQNEAQ, per germline (reference sequence). V shed 5 bases and J 1 base; nucleotides not matched to a gene: 7. This CDR3 region has 15 residues. The CDR3 reads CASSVSGQVNYGYTF. The CDR3 coding sequence is TGTGCCAGCAGCGTAAGCGGACAGGTTAACTATGGCTACACCTTC.

About this clone itself: Additional DNA sequences in this sample encode the identical CDR3. The chain has TRBV28 and TRBJ2-7; D is unresolved. CDR1 is MDHEN, CDR2 SYDVKM, per germline. This CDR3 is built from 12 residues. The V and J ends lost 2 bases and 2 bases respectively, with 4 bases between them. The CDR3 sequence is CASSLRAYEQYF. CDR3 nucleotide sequence: TGTGCCAGCAGTTTACGGGCCTACGAGCAGTACTTC.

CDR3 coding DNA: TGTGCCAGCAGCCCGGGGGCAGGGAATACCGGGGAGCTGTTTTTT. Its protein is CASSPGAGNTGELFF. The J gene is TRBJ2-2, the V gene TRBV7-8; D possibly matches TRBD1 or TRBD2 (6 bases each). V was clipped by 5 bases and J by 5 bases, with 15 bases between them. Germline values: CDR1 SGHVS, CDR2 FQNEAQ. The CDR3 totals 15 residues.

The chain carries TRBV6-4 and TRBJ1-3; D call uncertain. The CDR3 contains 12 residues. V was shortened by 10 bases and J by 9 bases, with 16 bases between the two germline ends. Germline V gene lookup returns CDR1 MRHNA and CDR2 SNTAGT. The DNA for the CDR3 is TGTGCCACCTTAAGTTACAGACCCACCATATATTTT. Its translation: CATLSYRPTIYF.

This CDR3 reads CASSFYSGQETQYF. The DNA for the CDR3 is TGTGCCAGCAGTTTTTACAGCGGGCAAGAGACCCAGTACTTC. The J gene is TRBJ2-5, the V gene TRBV27; maybe TRBD2 (6 bases). The V gene's germline CDR1 is MNHEY and CDR2 SMNVEV (reference sequence). The CDR3 sequence is 14 residues long. V gave up 3 bases and J gave up 2 bases, with 10 bases separating them.

This clone has more than one count but fewer than ten. The chain employs TRBV28 and TRBJ2-5; TRBD1 matches at 7 bases. This CDR3 has 16 amino acids. J was trimmed by 4 bases and V by 4 bases; bases with no gene match: 12. Germline CDR1 and CDR2: MDHEN and SYDVKM. The CDR3 DNA reads as TGTGCCAGCAGTTCCCTCAACCGGGGACAGACAGAGACCCAGTACTTC. This codes for CASSSLNRGQTETQYF.

The rearrangement joins TRBV14 to TRBJ1-1, with D perhaps matching TRBD1 (5 bases). V gave up 5 bases and J gave up 3 bases, with 13 bases separating them. Per the germline V gene, CDR1 is SGHDN and CDR2 is FVKESK. The CDR3 is 14 amino acids. The chain's CDR3 is CASSKRDLYTEAFF. For the CDR3, the DNA is TGTGCCAGCAGCAAACGGGACCTTTACACTGAAGCTTTCTTT.

This rearrangement joins TRBV11-1 to TRBJ2-6; D possibly matches TRBD1 or TRBD2 (6 bases each). From germline, CDR1 is SGHAT and CDR2 FQDESV (reference sequence). Trimming cost V 5 bases and J 4 bases, with 15 bases left between them. This CDR3 has 16 residues. The CDR3 region is CASSRGGSGGANVLTF. For the CDR3, the DNA is TGTGCCAGCAGCCGAGGGGGGAGCGGAGGGGCCAACGTCCTGACTTTC.

This clone has a handful of counts. V usage is TRBV29-1 and J usage is TRBJ1-5; perhaps TRBD1 as D (5 bases). Germline assignment: CDR1 SQVTM and CDR2 ANQGSEA. Trimming stripped 6 bases from V and 1 base from J, with 13 bases between. The CDR3 contains 14 residues. CDR3 bases: TGCAGCGTGGGGACTGGTGTAAGCAATCAGCCCCAGCATTTT. Translating gives CSVGTGVSNQPQHF.

The V and J genes are TRBV30 and TRBJ2-1, with no clear D. Trimming stripped 0 bases from V and 5 bases from J, with 8 bases between. Germline V gene sequence: CDR1 GTSNPN, CDR2 SVGIG (reference sequence). The CDR3 is 13 residues long. In DNA form, the CDR3 reads TGTGCCTGGAGTGTAGGCTCTAACAATGAGCAGTTCTTC. This sequence encodes CAWSVGSNNEQFF.

J is TRBJ1-5 and V is TRBV28; D perhaps matches TRBD1 (5 bases). The germline V gene encodes CDR1 MDHEN and CDR2 SYDVKM. V was clipped by 8 bases and J by 3 bases, with 14 bases between them. The CDR3 length is 14 residues. The CDR3 sequence is CASASWGSNQPQHF. Here the CDR3 DNA reads TGTGCCAGCGCCTCCTGGGGGTCCAATCAGCCCCAGCATTTT.

The chain carries TRBV7-2 and TRBJ2-2; D is uncertain. Germline V gene data show CDR1 as SGHTA and CDR2 as FQGNSA. The CDR3 is made up of 14 amino acids. Trimming stripped 5 bases from V and 3 bases from J, with 10 bases between. CDR3: CASSPWVYTGELFF. CDR3 in DNA: TGTGCCAGCAGCCCTTGGGTGTACACCGGGGAGCTGTTTTTT.

The gene calls are TRBV5-6 and TRBJ2-7; D tentatively reads TRBD1 or TRBD2 (5 bases each). This CDR3 region has 14 residues. Looked up from germline, CDR1 is SGHDT and CDR2 is YYEEEE. Between the trimmed V and J ends, which lost 2 bases and 4 bases, there was a span of 13 bases. CDR3 amino acids: CASSLSGRMYEQYF. The CDR3 nucleotides read TGTGCCAGCAGCTTATCGGGACGAATGTACGAGCAGTACTTC.

This sequence joins TRBV7-2 and TRBJ1-2; D gene unclear. The CDR3 has 12 amino acids. Germline CDR1 is SGHTA and CDR2 is FQGNSA. The ends were cut back, 2 bases at V and 8 bases at J, with 9 bases in the middle. The DNA for the CDR3 is TGTGCCAGCAGCTTAAGGAGTGACGGCTACACCTTC. Protein sequence: CASSLRSDGYTF. The complete variable domain, with remaining parts taken from reference TRBV7-2 and TRBJ1-2, reads GAGVSQSPSNKVTEKGKDVELRCDPISGHTALYWYRQSLGQGLEFLIYFQGNSAPDKSGLPSDRFSAERTGGSVSTLTIQRTQQEDSAVYLCASSLRSDGYTFGSGTRLTVV.

V gene TRBV2 combines with J gene TRBJ2-7; 10 bases map to TRBD2. The V gene end was trimmed by 7 bases and the J gene end by 3 bases; junction bases not matched to a gene: 9. The CDR3 totals 15 residues. The germline V gene has CDR1 SNHLY and CDR2 FYNNEI. CDR3 nucleotides: TGTGCCAGCAATTTAGGTCTAGCGGGGGACTACGAGCAGTACTTC. As protein: CASNLGLAGDYEQYF.

This clone was detected only a few times. The genes are TRBV4-3 and TRBJ1-4, with D unclear. This CDR3 is 15 amino acids long. V was trimmed by 2 bases and J by 5 bases, leaving 12 bases between them. Germline CDR1 reads LGHNA; CDR2 reads YSLEER. This chain's CDR3 is CASSQTLLGNEKLFF. Written as DNA, the CDR3 is TGCGCCAGCAGCCAAACATTGCTCGGAAATGAAAAACTGTTTTTT.

This clone occurred once. The chain combines TRBV7-6 with TRBJ2-7; D tentatively fits TRBD1 or TRBD2 (5 bases each). The CDR3 contains 14 residues. Deletions cut 8 bases from V and 3 bases from J, with 17 bases between. Germline values: CDR1 SGHVS, CDR2 FNYEAQ. In DNA, the CDR3 is TGTGCCAGCTGGAGTCAGGGAGCCGTCTACGAGCAGTACTTC. This gives the protein CASWSQGAVYEQYF.

The chain carries TRBV4-1 and TRBJ2-7; D call uncertain. The germline V and J ends were trimmed by 0 bases and 6 bases, with 3 bases remaining between them. The CDR3 is made up of 11 amino acids. The germline V gene encodes CDR1 MGHRA and CDR2 YSYEKL. The CDR3 protein is CASSQDSEQYF. In DNA form, the CDR3 reads TGCGCCAGCAGCCAAGACAGCGAGCAGTACTTC.